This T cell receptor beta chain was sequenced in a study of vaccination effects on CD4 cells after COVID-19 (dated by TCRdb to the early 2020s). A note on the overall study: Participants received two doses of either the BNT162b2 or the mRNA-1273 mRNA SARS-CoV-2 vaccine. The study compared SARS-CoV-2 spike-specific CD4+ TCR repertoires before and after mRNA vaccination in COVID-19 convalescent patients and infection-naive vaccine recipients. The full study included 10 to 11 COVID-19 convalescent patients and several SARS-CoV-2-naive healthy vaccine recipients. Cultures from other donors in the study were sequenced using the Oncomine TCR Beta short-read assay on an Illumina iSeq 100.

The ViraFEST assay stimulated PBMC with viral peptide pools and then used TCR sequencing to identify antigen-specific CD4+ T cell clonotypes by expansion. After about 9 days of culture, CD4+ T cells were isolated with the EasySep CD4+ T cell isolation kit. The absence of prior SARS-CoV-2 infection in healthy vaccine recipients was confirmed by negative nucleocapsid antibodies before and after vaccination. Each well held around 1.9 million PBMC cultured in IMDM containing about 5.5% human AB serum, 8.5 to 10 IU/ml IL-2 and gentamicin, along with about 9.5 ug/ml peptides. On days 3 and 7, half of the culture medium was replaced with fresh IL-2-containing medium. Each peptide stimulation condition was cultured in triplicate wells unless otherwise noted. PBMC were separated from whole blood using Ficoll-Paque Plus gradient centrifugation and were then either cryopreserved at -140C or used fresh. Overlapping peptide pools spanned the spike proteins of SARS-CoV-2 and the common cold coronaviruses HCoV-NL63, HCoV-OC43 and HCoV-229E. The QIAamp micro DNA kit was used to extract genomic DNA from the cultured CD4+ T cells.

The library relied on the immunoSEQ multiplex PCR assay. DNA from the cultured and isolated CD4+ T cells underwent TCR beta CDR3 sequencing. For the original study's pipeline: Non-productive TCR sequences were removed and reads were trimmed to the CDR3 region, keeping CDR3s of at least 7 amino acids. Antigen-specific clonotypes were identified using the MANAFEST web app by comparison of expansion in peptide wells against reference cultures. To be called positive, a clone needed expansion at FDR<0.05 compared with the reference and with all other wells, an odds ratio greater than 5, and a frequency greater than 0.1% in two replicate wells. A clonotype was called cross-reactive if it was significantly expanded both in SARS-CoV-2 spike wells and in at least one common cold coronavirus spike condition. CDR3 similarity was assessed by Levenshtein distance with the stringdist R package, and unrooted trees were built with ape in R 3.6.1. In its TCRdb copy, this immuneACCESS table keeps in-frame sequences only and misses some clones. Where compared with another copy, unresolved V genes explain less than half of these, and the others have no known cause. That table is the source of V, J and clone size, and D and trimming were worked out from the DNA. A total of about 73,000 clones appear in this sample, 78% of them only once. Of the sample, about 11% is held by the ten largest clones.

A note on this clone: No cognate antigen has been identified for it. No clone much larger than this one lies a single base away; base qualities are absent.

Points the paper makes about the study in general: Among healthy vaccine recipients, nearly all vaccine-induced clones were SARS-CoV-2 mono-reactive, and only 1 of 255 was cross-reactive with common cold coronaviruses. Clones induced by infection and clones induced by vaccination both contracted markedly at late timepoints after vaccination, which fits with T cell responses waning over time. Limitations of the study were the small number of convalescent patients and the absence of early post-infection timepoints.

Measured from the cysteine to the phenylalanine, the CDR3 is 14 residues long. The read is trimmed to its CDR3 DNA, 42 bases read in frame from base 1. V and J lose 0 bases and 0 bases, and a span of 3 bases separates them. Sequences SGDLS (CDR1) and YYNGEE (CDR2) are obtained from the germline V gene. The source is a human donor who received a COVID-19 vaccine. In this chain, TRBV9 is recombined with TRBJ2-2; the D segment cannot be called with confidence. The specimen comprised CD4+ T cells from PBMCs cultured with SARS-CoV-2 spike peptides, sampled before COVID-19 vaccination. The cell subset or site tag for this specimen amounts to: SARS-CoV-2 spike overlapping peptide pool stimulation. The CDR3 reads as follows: CASSVDANTGELFF. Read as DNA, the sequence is TGTGCCAGCAGCGTAGATGCGAACACCGGGGAGCTGTTTTTT.